The 14 T cell receptor beta chains below were found in one sample sequenced in a study of OX40 agonist ivuxolimab in advanced cancers. The table came from immunoSEQ multiplex PCR; TCRdb's copy has only in-frame clones and leaves some out. The data hold roughly 65,000 clones, with 90% observed a single time. Sample: CD4+ or CD8+ T cells sorted from blood, taken in a trial of the OX40 agonist ivuxolimab. The receptors were gathered from an adult with an advanced solid tumor such as melanoma, head and neck, liver or kidney cancer.

This chain uses TRBV6-6 with TRBJ2-1; maybe TRBD2 (6 bases). CDR1 is MNHNY and CDR2 is SVGAGI in the germline V gene (reference sequence). The V end was cut by 5 bases, the J end by 16 bases, with 15 bases between. This CDR3 spans 11 amino acids. The CDR3 loop reads CASSTELASFF. The CDR3, as DNA: TGTGCCAGCAGTACGGAACTAGCATCATTCTTC.

The table lists this clone with a count of one. V and J are TRBV7-2 and TRBJ2-7, with TRBD2 as a possible D gene (6 bases). CDR1 and CDR2 (germline): SGHTA, FQGNSA. This CDR3 contains 14 residues. The V gene lost 2 bases and the J gene lost 3 bases, with 11 bases spanning the gap. The CDR3 DNA sequence: TGTGCCAGCAGCTTAAGATCCGGGAGCTACGAGCAGTACTTC. Translation gives CASSLRSGSYEQYF.

This clone showed up just a few times. The chain uses TRBV6-6 and TRBJ2-1, with 10 bases lining up with TRBD2. Germline CDR1 and CDR2: MNHNY and SVGAGI (reference sequence). The CDR3 has 15 amino acids. Trimming cost V 10 bases and J 8 bases; bases outside gene matches: 14. DNA for the CDR3: TGTGCCACCCTCGGACTAGCGGTGGTCGGGGATGAGCAGTTCTTC. It is translated as CATLGLAVVGDEQFF.

The chain carries TRBV28 and TRBJ2-7, with a tentative D call TRBD1 (5 bases). The ends were cut back, 6 bases at V and 0 bases at J, with 15 bases in the middle. The CDR3 runs 15 residues. Per the germline V gene, CDR1 is MDHEN and CDR2 is SYDVKM. For the CDR3, the DNA is TGTGCCAGCAGCCCCCCCGACAGTAGCTCCTACGAGCAGTACTTC. Residues: CASSPPDSSSYEQYF.

This clone was observed once. The V call is TRBV6-6, the J call TRBJ2-1; TRBD2 matches at 11 bases. CDR3 length: 15 residues. V was pared by 6 bases and J by 6 bases, with 7 bases of the junction left unmatched. Germline CDR1 is MNHNY and CDR2 is SVGAGI (reference sequence). CDR3 nucleotide sequence: TGTGCCAGCAGGCAAACTAGCGGGAGAGTCAATGAGCAGTTCTTC. Translation: CASRQTSGRVNEQFF.

The J gene is TRBJ2-5, the V gene TRBV5-4; 11 nucleotides match TRBD1. Germline-derived CDR1 and CDR2 are SGHNT and YYREEE (reference sequence). This CDR3 comprises 14 residues. Germline trimming cut 4 bases from V and 5 bases from J; bases unmatched to any gene: 4. CDR3 region: CASSRTGGSETQYF. The CDR3 coding sequence is TGTGCCAGCAGCCGGACAGGGGGCTCGGAGACCCAGTACTTC.

V usage is TRBV9 and J usage is TRBJ1-4, with TRBD1 identical over 10 bases. CDR3 length equals 15 residues. V trimming: 3 bases; J trimming: 8 bases; junction bases outside the gene matches: 7. The germline CDR1 and CDR2 sequences are SGDLS and YYNGEE. CDR3 region: CASSDRDRGVEKLFF. Written as DNA, the CDR3 is TGTGCCAGCAGCGATCGGGACAGGGGAGTGGAAAAACTGTTTTTT. Full variable domain (missing parts from reference TRBV9 and TRBJ1-4): DSGVTQTPKHLITATGQRVTLRCSPRSGDLSVYWYQQSLDQGLQFLIQYYNGEERAKGNILERFSAQQFPDLHSELNLSSLELGDSALYFCASSDRDRGVEKLFFGSGTQLSVL.

The chain couples TRBV5-1 to TRBJ2-1; 9 nucleotides match TRBD1. Germline assignment: CDR1 SGHRS and CDR2 YFSETQ. The CDR3 runs to 16 residues. Trimming cost V 0 bases and J 6 bases; bases outside gene matches: 7. The CDR3 loop is CASSLAGQGHLNEQFF. DNA for the CDR3: TGCGCCAGCAGCTTGGCAGGACAGGGGCACCTCAATGAGCAGTTCTTC. The full variable domain, in which reference TRBV5-1 and TRBJ2-1 provide the parts outside the CDR3, is KAGVTQTPRYLIKTRGQQVTLSCSPISGHRSVSWYQQTPGQGLQFLFEYFSETQRNKGNFPGRFSGRQFSNSRSEMNVSTLELGDSALYLCASSLAGQGHLNEQFFGPGTRLTVL.

The chain employs TRBV7-2 and TRBJ2-1, with 7 bases aligning to TRBD2. Germline V lookup: CDR1 SGHTA, CDR2 FQGNSA. The CDR3 covers 13 residues. Trimming took 1 base from V and 6 from J; bases not matched to a gene: 0. The CDR3 here is CASSLGLANEQFF. As DNA, the CDR3 is TGTGCCAGCAGCTTAGGACTAGCCAATGAGCAGTTCTTC.

For the CDR3, the DNA is TGTGCCAGCTCACCCCGGACAAATAGCAATCAGCCCCAGCATTTT. It translates to CASSPRTNSNQPQHF. The J gene is TRBJ1-5, the V gene TRBV18; possible D gene TRBD1, 5 bases. V gave up 3 bases and J gave up 0 bases, with 9 bases separating them. The V gene's germline CDR1 is KGHSH and CDR2 LQKENI. This CDR3 is built from 15 residues.

The chain employs TRBV5-1 and TRBJ2-1, with 13 bases fitting TRBD2. Germline loops: CDR1 SGHRS, CDR2 YFSETQ. CDR3 length equals 16 residues. V dropped 9 bases and J dropped 1; count of bases not matched to a gene: 7. The CDR3 sequence is CATRTSGRRSYNEQFF. Here the CDR3 DNA reads TGCGCCACCAGGACTAGCGGGAGACGATCCTACAATGAGCAGTTCTTC.

This chain connects TRBV11-1 to TRBJ2-7; D is possibly TRBD1 (6 bases). Germline V gene sequence: CDR1 SGHAT, CDR2 FQDESV (reference sequence). V shed 7 bases and J shed 0 bases, with 10 bases lying between them. The CDR3 totals 13 residues. CDR3 DNA sequence: TGTGCCAGCACAGGACAGCACTCCTACGAGCAGTACTTC. This translates into CASTGQHSYEQYF.

The V gene is TRBV10-3, the J gene TRBJ2-2, with 7 bases aligning to TRBD1. J was trimmed by 0 bases and V by 4 bases; bases with no gene match: 2. CDR3 size: 15 residues. Germline V CDR1 and CDR2: ENHRY, SYGVKD. The CDR3 DNA is TGTGCCATCAGTGCGGGACAGTCGAACACCGGGGAGCTGTTTTTT. This sequence encodes CAISAGQSNTGELFF.

This clone was observed a few times. V is TRBV30 and J is TRBJ1-4; D is ambiguous. In germline, CDR1 is GTSNPN, CDR2 SVGIG (reference sequence). This CDR3 has 13 amino acids. V shed 2 bases and J shed 8 bases, with 12 bases lying between them. The CDR3 DNA reads as TGTGCCTGGAGTCAAGGGAGAGGAGAAAAACTGTTTTTT. Residues: CAWSQGRGEKLFF.